The present T cell receptor beta chain was sequenced within a study of blood T cells in healthy people across ages. About the research overall: For every two T cells, template switching captured about one barcoded beta molecule.

Worth noting for this clonotype: The target antigen is unknown.

The CDR3 consists of 11 residues. V was clipped by 3 bases and J by 11 bases; unmatched bases: 6. From germline, CDR1 is DFQATT and CDR2 SNEGSKA (reference sequence). Samples each had at least 5.5 micrograms of total RNA extracted. It was with a sample-barcoded 5' primer and a J-beta primer mix that a second PCR of about 7 to 12 cycles was run. Each CDR3 protein is one row after TCRdb ran MiXCR on the 5' RACE reads. The sample records approximately 940,000 distinct CDR3 sequences, roughly 43% being singletons. Regarding the study as a whole: A greater number of naive CD4+ cells and higher diversity distinguished long-lived donors from aged donors. As naive T cell percentage varied, TCR beta diversity correlated strongly with it.

Sequenced: blood. The receptor comes from a man younger than 45 in good health. V gene TRBV20-1 combines with J gene TRBJ1-1; 7 nucleotides match TRBD1. The CDR3: CSARRDRVAFF. The CDR3, as DNA: TGCAGTGCTAGGCGAGACAGGGTTGCTTTCTTT.